The subject of this entry is one T cell receptor beta chain. Antigen unknown. The data were taken from a study of shared clonotypes between healthy human individuals. Turning to the study itself: CD4 naive cells filled three plates per donor, CD4 memory three, CD8 naive two and CD8 memory one. Study findings and constraints: The four-donor shared clonotypes exceeded non-shared clonotypes in generation probability, with non-shared ones scoring lower.

Cells designated naive CD8 were CD45RO-negative and were positively selected for CCR7, with terminally differentiated effector memory CD45RA+ cells excluded. TCRdb's copy holds only in-frame clones and misses some; the assay was immunoSEQ multiplex PCR. The table shows millions of clones, with roughly 94% occurring only once. The CDR3 covers 15 residues. This clonotype was sampled from a man aged 18-30 years in good health. The rearrangement joins TRBV21-1 to TRBJ1-1; the D segment call TRBD1 is taken from the table without a DNA check. TRBV21-1 is labeled a pseudogene. The sample was naive CD8+ T cells sorted from blood. In DNA form, the CDR3 reads TGTGCCAGCAGCAGGGAAGGGACAGGGGATACTGAAGCTTTCTTT. Residues: CASSREGTGDTEAFF.